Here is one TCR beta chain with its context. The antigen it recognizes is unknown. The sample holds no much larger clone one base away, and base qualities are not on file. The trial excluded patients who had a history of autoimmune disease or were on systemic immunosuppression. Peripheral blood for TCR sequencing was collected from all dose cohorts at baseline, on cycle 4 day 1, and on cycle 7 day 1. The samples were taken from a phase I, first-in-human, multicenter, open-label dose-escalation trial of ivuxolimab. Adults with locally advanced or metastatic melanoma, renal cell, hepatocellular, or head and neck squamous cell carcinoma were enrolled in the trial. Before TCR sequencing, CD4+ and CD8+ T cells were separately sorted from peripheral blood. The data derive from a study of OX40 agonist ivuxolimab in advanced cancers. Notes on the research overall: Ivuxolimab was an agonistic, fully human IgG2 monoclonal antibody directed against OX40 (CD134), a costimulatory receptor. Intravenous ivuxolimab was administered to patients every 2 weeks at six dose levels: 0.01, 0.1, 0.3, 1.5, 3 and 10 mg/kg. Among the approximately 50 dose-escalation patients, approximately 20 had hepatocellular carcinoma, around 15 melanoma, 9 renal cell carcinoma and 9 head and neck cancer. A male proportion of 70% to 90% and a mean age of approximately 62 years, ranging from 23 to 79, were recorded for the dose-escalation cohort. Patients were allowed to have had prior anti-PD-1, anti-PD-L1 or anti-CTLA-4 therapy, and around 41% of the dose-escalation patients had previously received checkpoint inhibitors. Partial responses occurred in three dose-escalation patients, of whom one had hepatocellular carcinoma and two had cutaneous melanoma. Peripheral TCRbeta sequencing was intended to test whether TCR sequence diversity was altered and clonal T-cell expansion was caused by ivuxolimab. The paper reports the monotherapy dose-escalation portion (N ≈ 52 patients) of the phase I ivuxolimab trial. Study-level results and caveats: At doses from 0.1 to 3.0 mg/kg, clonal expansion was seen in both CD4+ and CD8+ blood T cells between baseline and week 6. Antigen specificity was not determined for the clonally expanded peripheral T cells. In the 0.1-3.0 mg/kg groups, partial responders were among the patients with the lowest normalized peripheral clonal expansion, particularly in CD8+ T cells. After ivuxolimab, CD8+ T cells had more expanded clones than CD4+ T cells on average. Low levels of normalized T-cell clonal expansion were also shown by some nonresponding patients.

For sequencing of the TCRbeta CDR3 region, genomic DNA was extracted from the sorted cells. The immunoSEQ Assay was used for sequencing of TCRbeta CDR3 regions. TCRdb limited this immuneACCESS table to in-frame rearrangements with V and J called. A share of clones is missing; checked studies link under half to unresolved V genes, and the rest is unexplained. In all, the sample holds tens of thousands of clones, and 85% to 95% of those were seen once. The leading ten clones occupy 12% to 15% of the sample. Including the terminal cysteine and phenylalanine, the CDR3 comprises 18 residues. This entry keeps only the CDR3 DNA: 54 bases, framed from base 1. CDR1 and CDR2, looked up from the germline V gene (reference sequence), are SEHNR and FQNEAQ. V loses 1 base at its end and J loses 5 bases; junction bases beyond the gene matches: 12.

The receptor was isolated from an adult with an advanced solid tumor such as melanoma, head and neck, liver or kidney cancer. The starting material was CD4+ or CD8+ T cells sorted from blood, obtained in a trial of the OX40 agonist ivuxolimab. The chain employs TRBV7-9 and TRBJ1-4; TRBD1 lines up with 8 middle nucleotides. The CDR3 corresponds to CASSLVRLRGPINEKLFF. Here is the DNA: TGTGCCAGCAGCTTAGTGCGGCTCAGGGGGCCTATCAATGAAAAACTGTTTTTT.